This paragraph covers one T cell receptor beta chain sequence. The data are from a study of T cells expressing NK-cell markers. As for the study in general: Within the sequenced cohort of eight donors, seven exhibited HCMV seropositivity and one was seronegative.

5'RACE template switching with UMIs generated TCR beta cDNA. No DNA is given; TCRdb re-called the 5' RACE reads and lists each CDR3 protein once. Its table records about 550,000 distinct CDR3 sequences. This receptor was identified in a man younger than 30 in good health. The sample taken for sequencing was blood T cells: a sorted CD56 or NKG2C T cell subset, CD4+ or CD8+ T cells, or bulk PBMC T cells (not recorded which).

This chain's CDR3 is CASSQVRAQGGTEAFF. The chain uses TRBV4-2 and TRBJ1-1; absent DNA, TCRdb's TRBD1 call cannot be checked. This CDR3 is 16 amino acids long. CDR1 is LGHNA and CDR2 is YNFKEQ in the germline V gene.